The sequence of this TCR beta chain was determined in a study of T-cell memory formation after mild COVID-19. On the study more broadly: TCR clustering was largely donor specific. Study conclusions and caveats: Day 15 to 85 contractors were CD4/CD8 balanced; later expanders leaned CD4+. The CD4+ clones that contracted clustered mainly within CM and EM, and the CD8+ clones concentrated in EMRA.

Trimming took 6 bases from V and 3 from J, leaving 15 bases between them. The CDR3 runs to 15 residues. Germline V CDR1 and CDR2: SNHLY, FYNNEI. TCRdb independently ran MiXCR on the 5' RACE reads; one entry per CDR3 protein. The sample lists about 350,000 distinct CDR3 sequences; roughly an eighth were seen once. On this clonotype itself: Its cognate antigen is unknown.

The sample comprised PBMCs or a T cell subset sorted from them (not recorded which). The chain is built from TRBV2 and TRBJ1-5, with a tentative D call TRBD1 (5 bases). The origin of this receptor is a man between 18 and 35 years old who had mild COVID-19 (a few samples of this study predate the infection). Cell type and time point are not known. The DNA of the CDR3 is TGTGCCAGCAGATGGGGGAGGGGTGACAATCAGCCCCAGCATTTT. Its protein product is CASRWGRGDNQPQHF.